This TCR beta chain was found in a study of blood T cell repertoires in COVID-19. As for this clone: Other DNA variants within this sample encode the same CDR3.

V shed 3 bases, J shed 5 bases, and the junction held 6 bases outside the gene matches. CDR1 is LNHDA, CDR2 SQIVND, per germline (reference sequence). The CDR3 runs 14 residues. As handled by the study authors: Amplification of reference gene primers was used by the study to estimate nucleated cell counts. Sequencing was performed with immunoSEQ multiplex PCR; in TCRdb, only in-frame clones are kept and a portion is missing. V and J calls and clone size are those listed in that table; D and trimming were worked out from the DNA. The sample holds approximately 390,000 clones; 90% are singletons and the top ten take 6.5%.

The chain is built from TRBV19 and TRBJ2-7, with TRBD1 matching 8 bases. Sequences were obtained from peripheral blood. The source is a man aged 18 to 35 with active or convalescent COVID-19. As DNA, the CDR3 is TGTGCCAGTAGTATGCGGACAGGGATAAACGAGCAGTACTTC. It specifies CASSMRTGINEQYF.